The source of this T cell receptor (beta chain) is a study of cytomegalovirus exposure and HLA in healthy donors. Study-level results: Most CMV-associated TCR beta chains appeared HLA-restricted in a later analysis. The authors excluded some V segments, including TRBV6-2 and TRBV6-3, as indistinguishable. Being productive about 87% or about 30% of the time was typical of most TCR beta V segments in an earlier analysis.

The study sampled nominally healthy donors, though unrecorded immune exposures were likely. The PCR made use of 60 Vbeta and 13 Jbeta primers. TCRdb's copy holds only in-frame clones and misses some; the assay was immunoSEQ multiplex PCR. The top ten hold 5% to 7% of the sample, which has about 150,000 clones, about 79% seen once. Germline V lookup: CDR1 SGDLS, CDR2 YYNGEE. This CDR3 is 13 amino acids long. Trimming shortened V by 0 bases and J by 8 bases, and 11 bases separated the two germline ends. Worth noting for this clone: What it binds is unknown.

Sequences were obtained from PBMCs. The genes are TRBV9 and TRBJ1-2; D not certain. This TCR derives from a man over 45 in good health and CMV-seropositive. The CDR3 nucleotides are TGTGCCAGCAGCGTAGAGGTTGGAGGGGGCTACACCTTC. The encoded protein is CASSVEVGGGYTF.